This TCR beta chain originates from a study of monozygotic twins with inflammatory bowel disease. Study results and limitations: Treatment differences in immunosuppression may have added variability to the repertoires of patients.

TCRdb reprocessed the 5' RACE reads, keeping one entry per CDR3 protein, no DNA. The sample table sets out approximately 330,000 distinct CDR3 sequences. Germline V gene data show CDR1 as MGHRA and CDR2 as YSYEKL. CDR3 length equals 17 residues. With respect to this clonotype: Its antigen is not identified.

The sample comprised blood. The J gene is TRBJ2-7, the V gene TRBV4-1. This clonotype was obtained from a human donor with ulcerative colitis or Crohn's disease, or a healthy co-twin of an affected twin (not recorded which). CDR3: CASSQAGMLTFGYEQYF.